Below, one TCR beta chain is given with its context. These data belong to a study of blood T cell repertoires in COVID-19. Study context: Acute and convalescent COVID-19 specimens originated in the United States, Italy and Spain. PBMCs, B-cell-depleted T cells, or T cells provided the cDNA or gDNA that made up the material.

As processed by the authors: The assay estimated nucleated cells by amplifying reference gene primers. The method was immunoSEQ multiplex PCR; TCRdb's version includes in-frame clones alone and lacks a portion of them. V, J and clone size derive from that table, while D and trimming were established from the DNA sequence. The data contain tens of thousands of clones, around 78% of them singletons. The germline V gene encodes CDR1 MNHEY and CDR2 SVGAGI. CDR3 size: 13 residues. The germline V and J ends were trimmed by 6 bases and 5 bases, with 13 bases remaining between them. Sample: peripheral blood. V gene TRBV6-5 combines with J gene TRBJ2-5, with D possibly being TRBD1 (6 bases). The receptor's source is a human donor with active or convalescent COVID-19. The donor label of this sample is uncertain. The DNA for the CDR3 is TGTGCCAGCAGCTACGGGACACCGGAGACCCAGTACTTC. The encoded protein is CASSYGTPETQYF.